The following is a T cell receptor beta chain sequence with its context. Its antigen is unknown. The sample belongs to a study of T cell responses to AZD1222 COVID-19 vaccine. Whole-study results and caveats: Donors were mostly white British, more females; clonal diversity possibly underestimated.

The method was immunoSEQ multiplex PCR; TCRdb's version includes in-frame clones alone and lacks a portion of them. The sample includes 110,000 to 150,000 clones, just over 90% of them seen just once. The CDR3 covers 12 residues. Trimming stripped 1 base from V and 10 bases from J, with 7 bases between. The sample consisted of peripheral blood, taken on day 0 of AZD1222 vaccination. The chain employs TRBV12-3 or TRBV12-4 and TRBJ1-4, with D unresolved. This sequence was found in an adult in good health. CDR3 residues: CASSLGPGKLFF. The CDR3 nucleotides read TGTGCCAGCAGTTTAGGGCCGGGAAAACTGTTTTTT.